Here is one T cell receptor (beta chain) with its context. These data originate in a study of Tregs in tolerant kidney transplant recipients. V shed 5 bases and J shed 6 bases, with 11 bases lying between them. The CDR3 totals 13 residues. Per germline, CDR1 SEHNR and CDR2 FQNEAQ (reference sequence). Measured with immunoSEQ multiplex PCR; TCRdb has only the in-frame clones, and not every one. Here the sample spans tens of thousands of clones, roughly 84% being singletons. The TCR originated in a human donor in good health. The J gene is TRBJ1-5, the V gene TRBV7-9; no reliable D call. Source material: CD4+ T cells from blood. Here the CDR3 reads CASSPRAGQPQHF. For the CDR3, the DNA is TGTGCCAGCAGCCCTAGGGCTGGTCAGCCCCAGCATTTT.